These T cell receptor beta chains were read from a single sample in a study of shared clonotypes between healthy human individuals. The table came from immunoSEQ multiplex PCR; TCRdb's copy has only in-frame clones and leaves some out. This table has 450,000 to 650,000 clones, 70% to 80% appearing once. Sequenced: PBMCs. The source of these receptors is a middle-aged woman in good health. Some clones in this sample may be carry-over from other donors' samples. The CDR3 runs from the conserved cysteine through the conserved F or W. A D gene is named only where the DNA matches it firmly. The size of a clone is reported for some rows only, either as once, few or many, or as a class for expanded clones.

>NA|NA|TRBV19|TRBJ1-1
CASSSGLNTEAFF
TGTGCCAGTAGTTCAGGATTGAACACTGAAGCTTTCTTT
>NA|TRBD1|TRBV5-6|TRBJ1-2
CASSFEKDRGRVYGYTF
TGTGCCAGCAGCTTCGAGAAGGACAGGGGGCGGGTGTACGGCTACACCTTC
>NA|NA|TRBV19|TRBJ2-5
CASSISRRQTQYF
TGTGCCAGTAGTATTAGTAGGAGGCAGACCCAGTACTTC
>NA|NA|TRBV6-1|TRBJ2-7
CASSDVQSYSEQYF
TGTGCCAGCAGCGACGTACAGAGTTACAGCGAGCAGTACTTC
>once|NA|TRBV2|TRBJ1-3
CASSLVAAGNTIYF
TGTGCCAGCAGTTTGGTGGCAGCTGGAAACACCATATATTTT
>NA|NA|TRBV6-1|TRBJ1-1
CASSEARLTEAFF
TGTGCCAGCAGTGAAGCGCGTTTGACTGAAGCTTTCTTT
>few|NA|TRBV2|TRBJ2-7
CASSPSEGGYEQYF
TGTGCCAGCAGCCCCTCCGAGGGCGGCTACGAGCAGTACTTC
>NA|NA|TRBV18|TRBJ1-1
CASTAGGKNTEAFF
TGTGCCAGCACCGCCGGGGGGAAGAACACTGAAGCTTTCTTT
>NA|TRBD2|TRBV28|TRBJ2-7
CASRTPPRASGIYEQYF
TGTGCCAGCAGGACCCCCCCACGGGCTAGCGGAATATACGAGCAGTACTTC
>NA|TRBD2|TRBV4-1|TRBJ2-2
CASSQDSGSGRFLSGELFF
TGCGCCAGCAGCCAAGATAGCGGTAGCGGGAGGTTTTTATCCGGGGAGCTGTTTTTT
>NA|NA|TRBV29-1|TRBJ2-7
CSVGSWYEQYF
TGCAGCGTTGGATCTTGGTACGAGCAGTACTTC
>NA|NA|TRBV7-2|TRBJ2-1
CASSLSYNEQFF
TGTGCCAGCAGCTTGAGTTACAATGAGCAGTTCTTC
>NA|NA|TRBV28|TRBJ1-5
CASSLDATGEMHF
TGTGCCAGCAGTTTAGATGCGACAGGAGAGATGCATTTT
>NA|NA|TRBV6-5|TRBJ2-1
CASSYSWSSDEQFF
TGTGCCAGCAGTTACTCGTGGAGTTCGGATGAGCAGTTCTTC
>once|NA|TRBV27|TRBJ2-3
CASSTVGAATQYF
TGTGCCAGCAGTACAGTCGGAGCAGCTACGCAGTATTTT
>NA|NA|TRBV19|TRBJ2-5
CASSSGQRKTQYF
TGTGCCAGTAGTTCAGGACAGAGGAAGACCCAGTACTTC
>once|NA|TRBV15|TRBJ2-7
CATSRGAQGLGEQYF
TGTGCCACCAGCAGAGGGGCGCAGGGGTTGGGCGAGCAGTACTTC
>NA|NA|TRBV11-2|TRBJ2-1
CASSLQGWAYNEQFF
TGTGCCAGCAGCCTCCAGGGGTGGGCCTACAATGAGCAGTTCTTC
>NA|NA|TRBV29-1|TRBJ2-7
CSVLSAVYEQYF
TGCAGCGTTCTCTCCGCGGTCTACGAGCAGTACTTC
>NA|NA|TRBV19|TRBJ1-2
CASSIAAQVAFGYTF
TGTGCCAGTAGTATAGCGGCTCAGGTGGCCTTTGGCTACACCTTC
>NA|TRBD2|TRBV9|TRBJ2-6
CASSGVAGGNSGANVLTF
TGTGCCAGCAGCGGGGTAGCGGGAGGTAACTCTGGGGCCAACGTCCTGACTTTC
>NA|NA|TRBV30|TRBJ1-5
CAWSVDPGQPQHF
TGTGCCTGGAGTGTGGATCCCGGTCAGCCCCAGCATTTT